These 6 T cell receptor beta chains originate from one sample sequenced in a study of post-analysis software for immune sequencing data. Unique molecular identifiers were carried by the TCR beta cDNA libraries. One entry per CDR3 protein, called by TCRdb with MiXCR from the PCR reads. The sample carries about 820,000 distinct CDR3 sequences, approximately 50% recorded once. Findings of the study overall: The five TRBV segments detected at higher frequency in patients than in controls included TRBV5-6, TRBV5-1 and TRBV20-1.

Their antigen targets remain unknown. Sequencing used blood. Source of these receptors: a girl aged 10-17 years with multiple sclerosis.

This chain connects TRBV12-3 or TRBV12-4 to TRBJ2-3; D uncertain. Trimming pared 2 bases from V and 1 base from J, leaving 10 bases between. CDR3 length equals 15 residues. The CDR3 DNA sequence: TGTGCCAGCAGTTTATCCGGGTATGGCACAGATACGCAGTATTTT. Translated, it gives CASSLSGYGTDTQYF.

The sample holds one count of this clonotype. The chain recombines TRBV6-6 with TRBJ1-5; D gene uncertain. The CDR3 has 17 amino acids. Trimming shortened V by 2 bases and J by 0 bases, and 14 bases separated the two germline ends. The germline CDR1 and CDR2 sequences are MNHNY and SVGAGI (reference sequence). DNA of the CDR3: TGTGCCAGCAGTTACGACGCAGCTTCTTATAGCAATCAGCCCCAGCATTTT. Protein product: CASSYDAASYSNQPQHF.

This clonotype has a handful of counts. The rearrangement joins TRBV10-3 to TRBJ2-7; 8 nucleotides align to TRBD1. With 8 bases clipped from V and 7 bases from J, the junction kept 10 bases outside the gene matches. The CDR3 spans 13 residues. CDR1 is ENHRY and CDR2 is SYGVKD in the germline V gene. The CDR3 DNA reads as TGTGCCATCGCCCCGAACAGGGGGAGAGAGCAGTACTTC. It yields the protein CAIAPNRGREQYF.

The CDR3 DNA sequence: TGCGCCAGCAGCCAAGGGGGTAGCGGGAGTTTGAATACGCAGTATTTT. It encodes CASSQGGSGSLNTQYF. The chain links TRBV4-1 to TRBJ2-3; 9 positions agree with TRBD2. After removal of 1 base from V and 7 bases from J, the junction contained 9 bases not matched to a gene. The CDR3 runs 16 residues. Germline CDR1 reads MGHRA; CDR2 reads YSYEKL.

The rearrangement uses TRBV20-1 and TRBJ1-1; D gene ambiguous. The CDR3 consists of 14 residues. The V end lost 1 base, the J end lost 5 bases, and 14 bases lay between the germline ends. CDR1 DFQATT and CDR2 SNEGSKA come from the germline V gene (reference sequence). DNA of the CDR3: TGCAGTGCTAGAGGGGCTGGGTTAATAACTGAAGCTTTCTTT. Amino acids: CSARGAGLITEAFF.

This chain links TRBV5-1 with TRBJ1-1; 7 bases fit TRBD1. With 4 bases clipped from V and 1 base from J, the junction kept 4 bases outside the gene matches. CDR3 length: 14 amino acids. The V gene's germline CDR1 is SGHRS and CDR2 YFSETQ. Here the CDR3 DNA reads TGCGCCAGCAGCACCGGACAGGCGAACACTGAAGCTTTCTTT. Translation gives CASSTGQANTEAFF.